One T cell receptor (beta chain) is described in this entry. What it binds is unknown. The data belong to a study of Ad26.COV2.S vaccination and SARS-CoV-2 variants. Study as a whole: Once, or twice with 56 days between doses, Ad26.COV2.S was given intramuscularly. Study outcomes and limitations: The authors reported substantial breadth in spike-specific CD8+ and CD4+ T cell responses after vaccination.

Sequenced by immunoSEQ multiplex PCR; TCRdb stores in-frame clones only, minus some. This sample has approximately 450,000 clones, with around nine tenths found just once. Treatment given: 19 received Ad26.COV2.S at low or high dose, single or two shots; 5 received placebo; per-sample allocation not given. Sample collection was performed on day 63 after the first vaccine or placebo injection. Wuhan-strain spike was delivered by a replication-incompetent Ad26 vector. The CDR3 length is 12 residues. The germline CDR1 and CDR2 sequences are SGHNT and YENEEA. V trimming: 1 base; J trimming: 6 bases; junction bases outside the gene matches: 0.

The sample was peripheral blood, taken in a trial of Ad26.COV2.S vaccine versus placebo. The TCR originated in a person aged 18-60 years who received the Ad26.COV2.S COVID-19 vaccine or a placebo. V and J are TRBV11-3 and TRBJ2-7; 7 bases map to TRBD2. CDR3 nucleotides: TGTGCCAGCAGCTTAGGGGGGGGCGAGCAGTACTTC. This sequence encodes CASSLGGGEQYF.